This T cell receptor beta chain was sequenced for a study of blood T cell repertoires in COVID-19. Whole-study context: The origin of the acute and convalescent COVID-19 samples was the United States, Italy and Spain. Sample material is recorded as cDNA or gDNA derived from T cells, B-cell-depleted T cells, or PBMCs.

The CDR3 consists of 16 residues. Germline V gene data show CDR1 as SGDLS and CDR2 as YYNGEE. Trimming at V came to 4 bases and at J to 7 bases, leaving 9 bases not matched to a gene. Per the study methods: Reference gene primer amplification yielded estimated nucleated cell counts. Clones were sequenced by immunoSEQ multiplex PCR, and TCRdb holds only the in-frame ones, with some missing. V and J calls and clone size are copied from that table; D and trimming were computed from the DNA. Counted here are about 71,000 clones, 75% to 90% occurring once; the ten biggest clones make up less than 2.5%. The sequence was collected from a man younger than 45 with acute or convalescent COVID-19. The sequencing sample was made of peripheral blood. The chain joins TRBV9 to TRBJ2-2; 11 nucleotides match TRBD2. The chain's CDR3 is CASSPELAGGIGELFF. For the CDR3, the DNA is TGTGCCAGCAGCCCCGAGCTAGCGGGAGGAATCGGGGAGCTGTTTTTT.